This TCR beta chain was recovered during a study of blood T cell repertoires in COVID-19. Background on the study: There were acute and convalescent COVID-19 samples, and they came from the United States, Italy and Spain.

The assay was immunoSEQ multiplex PCR, and TCRdb's table has in-frame clones only and misses some. The sample has roughly 430,000 clones; 88% are singletons. The CDR3 is made up of 14 amino acids. V lost 11 bases and J 1 base, leaving 15 bases between the germline ends. Looked up from germline, CDR1 is SNHLY and CDR2 is FYNNEI. The receptor was derived from a woman aged 40 to 50 with acute COVID-19. The genes are TRBV2 and TRBJ1-3; unclear D gene. Sequences were obtained from PBMCs or T cells enriched from blood (not recorded which). The CDR3 bases are TGTGCCTTACACTCCCGGGGTTCTGGAAACACCATATATTTT. As protein: CALHSRGSGNTIYF.